The 13 T cell receptor beta chains in this list originate from one sample, sequenced in a study of cytomegalovirus exposure and HLA in healthy donors. The PCR had 60 Vbeta and 13 Jbeta primers. Sequencing used immunoSEQ multiplex PCR; TCRdb keeps in-frame clones, though not all of them. The sample consists of about 210,000 clones, around 79% of them appearing once. The specimen sequenced was PBMCs. Receptor source: a male donor in good health and CMV-seropositive.

The chain uses TRBV18 and TRBJ2-7, with 7 bases fitting TRBD1. Germline loops: CDR1 KGHSH, CDR2 LQKENI. This CDR3 spans 14 amino acids. V shed 3 bases, J shed 2 bases, and the junction held 4 bases outside the gene matches. CDR3 nucleotides: TGTGCCAGCTCACCTAAACAGGGGACCTACGAGCAGTACTTC. It encodes CASSPKQGTYEQYF.

Of note for this clone: An end of the junction does not agree with germline; a read error may underlie this. The rearrangement uses TRBV5-6 and TRBJ2-1, with 7 bases that match TRBD2. The germline V gene encodes CDR1 SGHDT and CDR2 YYEEEE. The CDR3 sequence is 16 residues long. The CDR3 is CASSLRGRGFYNEQLF. The CDR3 coding sequence is TGTGCCAGCAGCTTAAGAGGGAGGGGATTCTACAATGAGCAGCTCTTC.

The rearrangement links TRBV11-2 to TRBJ2-1, with a tentative D call TRBD2 (5 bases). Germline V gene lookup returns CDR1 SGHAT and CDR2 FQNNGV. The CDR3 has 14 amino acids. Trimming took off 1 base at V and 10 bases at J, with 14 bases between the two ends. CDR3: CASSLGTGGREQFF. CDR3 coding DNA: TGTGCCAGCAGCTTAGGGACTGGCGGCAGGGAGCAGTTCTTC. The variable domain in full, with the rest retrieved from reference TRBV11-2 and TRBJ2-1, is EAGVAQSPRYKIIEKRQSVAFWCNPISGHATLYWYQQILGQGPKLLIQFQNNGVVDDSQLPKDRFSAERLKGVDSTLKIQPAKLEDSAVYLCASSLGTGGREQFFGPGTRLTVL.

V and J are TRBV15 and TRBJ2-3, with 11 bases identical to TRBD2. Trimming at V came to 5 bases and at J to 6 bases, leaving 7 bases not matched to a gene. Germline CDR1 is LNHNV and CDR2 is YYDKDF (reference sequence). The CDR3 extends over 15 amino acids. The CDR3 DNA reads TGTGCCACCAGCTCCGGGACTAGCGGCAGTGATACGCAGTATTTT. This sequence encodes CATSSGTSGSDTQYF.

The rearrangement joins TRBV4-2 to TRBJ1-6; D may be TRBD1 (5 bases). V lost 0 bases, J lost 9 bases, and 12 bases lay in between. The CDR3 covers 15 residues. CDR1 and CDR2 (germline): LGHNA, YNFKEQ. CDR3 sequence: CASSQDPDTISPLHF. CDR3 DNA sequence: TGTGCCAGCAGCCAAGATCCGGACACAATTTCACCCCTCCACTTT.

The chain links TRBV28 to TRBJ1-2; TRBD1 matches 8 bases. Trimming removed 2 bases from V and 7 bases from J; junction bases left unmatched: 9. Germline V gene sequence: CDR1 MDHEN, CDR2 SYDVKM. CDR3 length: 15 residues. For the CDR3, the DNA is TGTGCCAGCAGTTTAGGGACAGGCGGAACGGTTGGCTACACCTTC. Its protein is CASSLGTGGTVGYTF.

In this sample, this clone turned up a few times. The CDR3 loop reads CASSLPQTEAFF. CDR3 coding DNA: TGTGCCAGCAGCTTGCCCCAGACTGAAGCTTTCTTT. V and J are TRBV28 and TRBJ1-1; D remains unclear. The CDR3 runs 12 residues. The germline V gene has CDR1 MDHEN and CDR2 SYDVKM. Trimming shortened V by 6 bases and J by 5 bases, and 10 bases separated the two germline ends.

The V call is TRBV4-1, the J call TRBJ2-3, with TRBD1 matching 12 bases. Per the germline V gene, CDR1 is MGHRA and CDR2 is YSYEKL. After removal of 4 bases from V and 6 bases from J, the junction contained 8 bases not matched to a gene. The CDR3 is 16 amino acids. The CDR3 loop is CASSLMGQGAMDTQYF. As DNA, the CDR3 is TGCGCCAGCAGCCTTATGGGACAGGGGGCGATGGATACGCAGTATTTT.

J is TRBJ2-7 and V is TRBV21-1; TRBD1, the D gene given by the table, was not confirmed from the DNA. TRBV21-1 is deemed a pseudogene. This CDR3 contains 13 residues. CDR3 sequence: CASSKDRVYEQYF. CDR3 bases: TGTGCCAGCAGCAAAGACAGGGTCTACGAGCAGTACTTC.

The chain employs TRBV27 and TRBJ1-1; D not resolved. The CDR3 is made up of 13 amino acids. V gave up 5 bases and J gave up 9 bases, with 16 bases separating them. CDR1 and CDR2 from the germline V gene are MNHEY and SMNVEV (reference sequence). In DNA form, the CDR3 reads TGTGCCAGCAGTCCTAGGTCCTGGACTCAAGCTTTCTTT. Protein product: CASSPRSWTQAFF.

This clone was recorded once. V and J are TRBV6-6 and TRBJ2-7; D ambiguous. The length of the CDR3 is 15 residues. The germline gives CDR1 MNHNY, CDR2 SVGAGI (reference sequence). Deletions cut 2 bases from V and 7 bases from J, with 18 bases between. The CDR3 is CASSYDLEAGSEQYF. The CDR3 DNA reads as TGTGCCAGCAGTTACGATCTAGAAGCTGGGTCGGAGCAGTACTTC.

Details on this clone: Other DNA sequences in this specimen translate into the identical CDR3. V and J are TRBV5-6 and TRBJ2-7, with D tentatively TRBD1 (5 bases). Germline V gene lookup returns CDR1 SGHDT and CDR2 YYEEEE. The CDR3 extends over 13 amino acids. Trimming shortened V by 4 bases and J by 6 bases, and 14 bases separated the two germline ends. The CDR3 region is CASSANQGSEQYF. For the CDR3, the DNA is TGTGCCAGCAGCGCCAATCAGGGTAGCGAGCAGTACTTC.

The V call is TRBV5-1, the J call TRBJ2-2, with D perhaps TRBD1 (6 bases). CDR3 size: 13 residues. CDR1 is SGHRS, CDR2 YFSETQ, per germline. Between the trimmed V and J ends, which lost 2 bases and 6 bases, there was a span of 8 bases. The CDR3 DNA reads as TGCGCCAGCAGCTTTCAGGGGTCCGGGGAGCTGTTTTTT. Translation: CASSFQGSGELFF.